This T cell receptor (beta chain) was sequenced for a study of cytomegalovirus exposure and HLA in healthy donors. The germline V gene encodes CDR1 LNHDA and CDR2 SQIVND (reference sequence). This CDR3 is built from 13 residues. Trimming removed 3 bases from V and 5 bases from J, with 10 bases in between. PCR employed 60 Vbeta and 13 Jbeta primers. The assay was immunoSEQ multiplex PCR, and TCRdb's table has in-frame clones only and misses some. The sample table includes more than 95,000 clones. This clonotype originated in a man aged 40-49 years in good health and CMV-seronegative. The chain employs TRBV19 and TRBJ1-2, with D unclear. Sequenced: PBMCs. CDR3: CASSMVQLYGYTF. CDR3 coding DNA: TGTGCCAGTAGTATGGTACAGCTTTATGGCTACACCTTC.